This T cell receptor beta chain was recorded in a study of T cell responses to AZD1222 COVID-19 vaccine. About the research overall: Doses given second, at about 4 or about 12 weeks, were pooled. Study-level points and caveats: Spike was spanned by vaccine-associated CD4 TCRs, with dominance at 160-218 and 743-854. It was only after the peak T cell response that any repertoires were sampled.

This clone was detected a few times. What it binds is not known. TCRdb keeps only in-frame clones here, not all; method: immunoSEQ multiplex PCR. The sample lists more than 110,000 clones; 93% were seen once. This receptor was obtained from an adult in good health. The starting material was peripheral blood, obtained on day 0 of AZD1222 vaccination.

The CDR3 DNA reads as TGCAGTGCTCCCAGGGGGGTCGAGCAGTACTTC. This codes for CSAPRGVEQYF. The chain is built from TRBV20-1 and TRBJ2-7; a possible D gene is TRBD1 (7 bases). Germline V CDR1 and CDR2: DFQATT, SNEGSKA (reference sequence). V was pared by 5 bases and J by 6 bases, with 11 bases between. The CDR3 runs to 11 residues.